These T cell receptor beta chains were read from a single sample in a study of blood T cell repertoires in COVID-19. The table came from immunoSEQ multiplex PCR; TCRdb's copy has only in-frame clones and leaves some out. The data show about 200,000 clones, 82% seen once. Input material: PBMCs or T cells enriched from blood (not recorded which). The receptors come from a man aged 40-50 years who had recovered from COVID-19. Each CDR3 is given with its conserved first and last residue. The D gene is left open where the match is weak. Clone size appears in some rows only: once, few, many, or a class for an expanded clone.

d_gene: .; j_gene: TRBJ2-1; abundance: few; v_gene: TRBV6-4; CDR3aa: CASSDRTSLEGNEQFF; CDR3nt: TGTGCCAGCAGTGACCGCACTAGCCTCGAAGGAAATGAGCAGTTCTTC
d_gene: TRBD1; j_gene: TRBJ1-1; abundance: .; v_gene: TRBV5-5; CDR3aa: CASSSRQGLMNTEAFF; CDR3nt: TGTGCCAGCAGCTCCAGACAGGGGCTCATGAACACTGAAGCTTTCTTT
d_gene: .; j_gene: TRBJ2-1; abundance: .; v_gene: TRBV27; CDR3aa: CASSLKGRRYNEQFF; CDR3nt: TGTGCCAGCAGTTTAAAGGGGCGAAGGTACAATGAGCAGTTCTTC
d_gene: TRBD1; j_gene: TRBJ1-3; abundance: .; v_gene: TRBV28; CDR3aa: CASSPQGAAGNTIYF; CDR3nt: TGTGCCAGCAGTCCTCAGGGGGCGGCTGGAAACACCATATATTTT
d_gene: TRBD2; j_gene: TRBJ2-3; abundance: .; v_gene: TRBV7-2; CDR3aa: CASSSRTSGRTGADTQYF; CDR3nt: TGTGCCAGCAGCTCGCGGACTAGCGGGAGGACTGGTGCAGATACGCAGTATTTT
d_gene: TRBD1; j_gene: TRBJ1-1; abundance: .; v_gene: TRBV2; CDR3aa: CASSVTLTGATEAFF; CDR3nt: TGTGCCAGCAGTGTTACTTTAACAGGGGCCACTGAAGCTTTCTTT
d_gene: TRBD2; j_gene: TRBJ2-1; abundance: .; v_gene: TRBV9; CDR3aa: CASSVGKTSGLYNEQFF; CDR3nt: TGTGCCAGCAGCGTAGGGAAGACTAGCGGGCTCTACAATGAGCAGTTCTTC
d_gene: .; j_gene: TRBJ2-5; abundance: .; v_gene: TRBV2; CDR3aa: CASTKWQQETQYF; CDR3nt: TGTGCCAGCACAAAGTGGCAGCAAGAGACCCAGTACTTC
d_gene: .; j_gene: TRBJ1-2; abundance: .; v_gene: TRBV4-3; CDR3aa: CASSQERAGLYGYTF; CDR3nt: TGCGCCAGCAGCCAGGAACGGGCAGGGCTCTATGGCTACACCTTC
d_gene: TRBD1; j_gene: TRBJ1-1; abundance: .; v_gene: TRBV29-1; CDR3aa: CSANRQGNTEAFF; CDR3nt: TGCAGCGCCAACCGACAGGGGAACACTGAAGCTTTCTTT
d_gene: .; j_gene: TRBJ2-3; abundance: .; v_gene: TRBV28; CDR3aa: CASSSSLVPYGYF; CDR3nt: TGTGCCAGCAGTTCAAGCCTAGTCCCCTACGGGTATTTT
d_gene: .; j_gene: TRBJ2-1; abundance: .; v_gene: TRBV29-1; CDR3aa: CSVELLGSTYNEQFF; CDR3nt: TGCAGCGTTGAATTGCTCGGGAGTACCTACAATGAGCAGTTCTTC
d_gene: .; j_gene: TRBJ1-5; abundance: few; v_gene: TRBV10-3; CDR3aa: CAISDHRGGNQPQHF; CDR3nt: TGTGCCATCAGTGATCATCGGGGTGGCAATCAGCCCCAGCATTTT
d_gene: .; j_gene: TRBJ2-3; abundance: .; v_gene: TRBV5-1; CDR3aa: CASSPGTFASTDTQYF; CDR3nt: TGCGCCAGCAGCCCCGGGACATTCGCTAGCACAGATACGCAGTATTTT
d_gene: .; j_gene: TRBJ1-1; abundance: .; v_gene: TRBV11-3; CDR3aa: CASSLGPETTEAFF; CDR3nt: TGTGCCAGCAGCTTAGGCCCGGAGACCACTGAAGCTTTCTTT
d_gene: .; j_gene: TRBJ1-2; abundance: .; v_gene: TRBV7-9; CDR3aa: CASSLGQLDHHGYTF; CDR3nt: TGTGCCAGCAGCTTGGGACAACTCGATCACCATGGCTACACCTTC
d_gene: TRBD2; j_gene: TRBJ2-1; abundance: .; v_gene: TRBV24-1; CDR3aa: CATSDFLKLAGAPNEQFF; CDR3nt: TGTGCCACCAGTGATTTTCTGAAACTAGCGGGAGCCCCCAATGAGCAGTTCTTC
d_gene: .; j_gene: TRBJ2-6; abundance: .; v_gene: TRBV7-9; CDR3aa: CASSSGGTGANVLTF; CDR3nt: TGTGCCAGCAGCTCCGGAGGGACTGGGGCCAACGTCCTGACTTTC
d_gene: TRBD1; j_gene: TRBJ2-6; abundance: .; v_gene: TRBV7-9; CDR3aa: CASSLTLTGFSSGANVLTF; CDR3nt: TGTGCCAGCAGCCTCACCTTGACAGGGTTTAGCTCTGGGGCCAACGTCCTGACTTTC
d_gene: .; j_gene: TRBJ2-5; abundance: .; v_gene: TRBV6-5; CDR3aa: CATRRVQGGGETQYF; CDR3nt: TGTGCCACACGAAGGGTCCAAGGGGGGGGAGAGACCCAGTACTTC
d_gene: .; j_gene: TRBJ2-1; abundance: .; v_gene: TRBV6-6; CDR3aa: CASRADSNNEQFF; CDR3nt: TGTGCCAGCAGAGCGGACTCGAACAATGAGCAGTTCTTC
d_gene: TRBD1; j_gene: TRBJ2-5; abundance: .; v_gene: TRBV2; CDR3aa: CASSVGTGGKTQYF; CDR3nt: TGTGCCAGCAGCGTTGGGACAGGGGGAAAGACCCAGTACTTC
d_gene: .; j_gene: TRBJ2-3; abundance: .; v_gene: TRBV24-1; CDR3aa: CATGDGTDTQYF; CDR3nt: TGTGCCACAGGGGATGGCACAGATACGCAGTATTTT
d_gene: TRBD1; j_gene: TRBJ1-6; abundance: few; v_gene: TRBV7-9; CDR3aa: CASSGQGSPLHF; CDR3nt: TGTGCCAGCAGCGGACAGGGTTCACCCCTCCACTTT
d_gene: .; j_gene: TRBJ1-4; abundance: few; v_gene: TRBV12-3/TRBV12-4; CDR3aa: CASSFPLGRLFF; CDR3nt: TGTGCCAGCAGTTTTCCCCTAGGAAGGCTGTTTTTT
d_gene: .; j_gene: TRBJ2-1; abundance: .; v_gene: TRBV15; CDR3aa: CATSGSVLDEQFF; CDR3nt: TGTGCCACCAGCGGGAGCGTCTTGGATGAGCAGTTCTTC
d_gene: .; j_gene: TRBJ2-5; abundance: .; v_gene: TRBV15; CDR3aa: CATSPLDRKETQYF; CDR3nt: TGTGCCACCAGCCCTCTCGACAGAAAAGAGACCCAGTACTTC
d_gene: .; j_gene: TRBJ2-5; abundance: .; v_gene: TRBV7-6; CDR3aa: CASATTSNGYQETQYF; CDR3nt: TGTGCCAGCGCCACTACCTCGAACGGATACCAAGAGACCCAGTACTTC
d_gene: .; j_gene: TRBJ1-2; abundance: .; v_gene: TRBV6-5; CDR3aa: CASGSGGVLGYGYTF; CDR3nt: TGTGCCAGCGGGAGTGGGGGCGTTTTGGGCTATGGCTACACCTTC
d_gene: TRBD1; j_gene: TRBJ1-3; abundance: once; v_gene: TRBV3-1/TRBV3-2; CDR3aa: CASSQGGQGHFGNTIYF; CDR3nt: TGTGCCAGCAGCCAAGGGGGACAGGGGCACTTTGGAAACACCATATATTTT
d_gene: .; j_gene: TRBJ2-1; abundance: .; v_gene: TRBV29-1; CDR3aa: CSVATGSSYNEQFF; CDR3nt: TGCAGCGTTGCAACAGGGAGCTCCTACAATGAGCAGTTCTTC
d_gene: TRBD2; j_gene: TRBJ2-5; abundance: once; v_gene: TRBV9; CDR3aa: CASSVLAGVSETQYF; CDR3nt: TGTGCCAGCAGCGTTTTAGCGGGAGTCAGCGAGACCCAGTACTTC